The source of this TCR beta chain is a study of OX40 agonist ivuxolimab in advanced cancers. The protocol was immunoSEQ multiplex PCR, while the TCRdb copy is restricted to in-frame clones and leaves out a portion. Of fewer than 70,000 clones listed, about 90% are singletons. The V segment lost 4 bases and the J segment 4 bases; nucleotides outside the gene matches: 5. CDR3 length equals 17 residues. CDR1 and CDR2 from the germline V gene are KGHSH and LQKENI. The rearrangement uses TRBV18 and TRBJ2-2; TRBD2 aligns across 14 bases. The sequence came from an adult with an advanced solid tumor such as melanoma, head and neck, liver or kidney cancer. The starting material was CD4+ or CD8+ T cells sorted from blood, obtained in a trial of the OX40 agonist ivuxolimab. The CDR3 loop reads CASSRGLAGVLTGELFF. As DNA, the CDR3 is TGTGCCAGCTCACGGGGACTAGCGGGAGTACTCACCGGGGAGCTGTTTTTT.